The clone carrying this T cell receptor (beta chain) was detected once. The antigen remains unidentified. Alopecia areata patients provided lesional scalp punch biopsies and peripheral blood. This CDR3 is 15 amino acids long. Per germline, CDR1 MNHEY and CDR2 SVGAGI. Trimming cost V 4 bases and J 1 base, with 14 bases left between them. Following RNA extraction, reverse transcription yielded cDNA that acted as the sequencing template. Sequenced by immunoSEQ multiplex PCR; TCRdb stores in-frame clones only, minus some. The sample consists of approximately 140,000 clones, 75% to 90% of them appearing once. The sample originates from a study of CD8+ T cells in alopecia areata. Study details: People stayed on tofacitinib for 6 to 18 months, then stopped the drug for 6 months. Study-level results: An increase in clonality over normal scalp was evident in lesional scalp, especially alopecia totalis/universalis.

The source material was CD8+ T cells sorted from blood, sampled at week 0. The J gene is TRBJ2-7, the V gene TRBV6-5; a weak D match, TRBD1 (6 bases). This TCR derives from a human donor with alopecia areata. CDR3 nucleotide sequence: TGTGCCAGCAGTTGGTCACGGGACACGTCCTACGAGCAGTACTTC. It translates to CASSWSRDTSYEQYF.